A single T cell receptor (beta chain) is shown here with its context. The antigen is undetermined. Germline CDR1 reads GTSNPN; CDR2 reads SVGIG (reference sequence). This CDR3 region has 15 residues. J lost 2 bases, V lost 7 bases, and 12 bases had no gene match. Only CD45RO-negative cells positively selected for CCR7 counted as naive CD8 cells, so terminally differentiated effector memory CD45RA+ cells were excluded. This record comes from a study of shared clonotypes between healthy human individuals. Overall study results and limits: For naive CD4 cells, approximately 4.7% of clonotypes were shared across a handful of donors.

Profiled with immunoSEQ multiplex PCR; TCRdb holds only in-frame clones, not every one. The data hold 2 million to 2.5 million clones, with approximately 94% observed a single time. V and J are TRBV30 and TRBJ2-5, with 8 bases that match TRBD1. Input material: naive CD8+ T cells sorted from blood. The receptor was derived from a man aged 18 to 29 in good health. CDR3 sequence (DNA): TGTGCCTATGCAAAACGGGACAGGCTTCAAGAGACCCAGTACTTC. Translating it yields CAYAKRDRLQETQYF.